This TCR beta chain was retrieved from a study of Ad26.COV2.S vaccination and SARS-CoV-2 variants. The overall study: Donor had been placed in the Ad26.COV2.S arm of the COV1001 trial. Study results and caveats: Breadth and depth estimates from TCRs may understate total T cell responses.

Treatment reported: some 19 received Ad26.COV2.S at low or high dose, single or two shots; 5 received placebo; per-sample allocation not given. Collection of samples fell on day 63 after the first vaccine or placebo injection. An Ad26 vector expressing Wuhan-strain SARS-CoV-2 spike served as the vaccine. Trimming removed 3 bases at V and 2 bases at J, with 11 bases between. This CDR3 is 13 amino acids long. The germline gives CDR1 DFQATT, CDR2 SNEGSKA (reference sequence). Method: immunoSEQ multiplex PCR; TCRdb's copy keeps in-frame clones and lacks some. The sample has roughly 700,000 clones; about 89% are singletons. To note about this clone: What it binds is unknown.

Sample: peripheral blood, taken in a trial of Ad26.COV2.S vaccine versus placebo. V gene TRBV20-1 combines with J gene TRBJ2-7; D is undetermined. The receptor was derived from a person aged 18 to 65 who received the Ad26.COV2.S COVID-19 vaccine or a placebo. CDR3 in amino acids: CSASKGRAYEQYF. The CDR3 nucleotides read TGCAGTGCTAGTAAGGGTCGGGCCTACGAGCAGTACTTC.